This T cell receptor beta chain emerged from a study of blood T cell repertoires in COVID-19. About the study: PBMCs, B-cell-depleted T cells, or T cells provided the cDNA or gDNA that made up the material.

Per the authors' pipeline: Nucleated cell number was recorded as an estimate derived from reference gene primer amplification. Repertoires were generated with immunoSEQ multiplex PCR, while TCRdb's copy carries only in-frame clones and drops some. Clonal size and the V and J genes are those of that table, whereas D and trimming came from the DNA. The table includes around 270,000 clones, approximately 83% detected once. This clonotype was obtained from a woman in her 30s who had recovered from COVID-19. Sequenced: PBMCs or T cells enriched from blood (not recorded which).

CDR3 in amino acids: CASSQGQAGGSEQFF. CDR3 coding DNA: TGTGCCAGCAGCCAAGGGCAAGCGGGGGGGTCTGAGCAGTTCTTC. The gene calls are TRBV3-1 (or the pseudogene TRBV3-2) and TRBJ2-1; TRBD2 agrees at 10 bases. Germline CDR1 is LGHDT and CDR2 is YNNKEL (reference sequence). V was pared by 1 base and J by 9 bases, with 6 bases of the junction left unmatched. The CDR3 covers 15 residues.